The rows below give T cell receptor beta chains drawn from one sample of a study of shared clonotypes between healthy human individuals. The repertoire was sequenced with immunoSEQ multiplex PCR; TCRdb's copy has only in-frame clones and lacks some. Of a few million clones listed, 80% to 95% are singletons. The sequenced sample consisted of naive CD8+ T cells from PBMCs. The receptors here all came from a man younger than 35 in good health. Some clones in this sample may be carry-over from other donors' samples. CDR3s include the opening cysteine and the closing phenylalanine or tryptophan. D genes are given only for firm matches. Only some rows state a clone size, as once, few, many or a class for expanded clones.

NA,TRBD1,16,TRBV18,TRBJ2-7,CASSPVDRVSSYEQYF,TGTGCCAGCTCACCGGTGGACAGGGTGTCCTCCTACGAGCAGTACTTC
NA,NA,14,TRBV7-9,TRBJ2-7,CAIQAVGSPAEQYF,TGTGCCATCCAGGCCGTCGGAAGTCCGGCCGAGCAGTACTTC
NA,TRBD2,17,TRBV5-1,TRBJ2-7,CASSLVSGRARLFEQYF,TGCGCCAGCAGCTTGGTTAGCGGGAGGGCTCGCCTATTCGAGCAGTACTTC
once,NA,18,TRBV10-3,TRBJ1-2,CAISESSVPGPTDSGYTF,TGTGCCATCAGTGAGTCATCGGTACCGGGACCGACGGATTCGGGCTACACCTTC
NA,NA,12,TRBV27,TRBJ2-1,CASSPDWGEQFF,TGTGCCAGCAGTCCCGATTGGGGAGAGCAGTTCTTC
NA,NA,13,TRBV7-9,TRBJ1-2,CASSPILTGGYTF,TGTGCCAGCAGCCCTATTCTTACGGGGGGCTACACCTTC
NA,NA,15,TRBV5-1,TRBJ2-7,CASSLTRDKGYEQYF,TGCGCCAGCAGCTTAACCCGGGACAAAGGCTACGAGCAGTACTTC
NA,NA,16,TRBV14,TRBJ1-2,CASSPKSGTGFYGYTF,TGTGCCAGCAGCCCGAAGTCCGGGACCGGTTTTTATGGCTACACCTTC
NA,NA,15,TRBV9,TRBJ2-7,CASSVGTARGYEQYF,TGTGCCAGCAGCGTAGGGACGGCGAGGGGTTACGAGCAGTACTTC
NA,TRBD1,13,TRBV6-5,TRBJ1-1,CASSYSDRAEAFF,TGTGCCAGCAGTTACTCGGACAGGGCGGAAGCTTTCTTT
NA,NA,13,TRBV29-1,TRBJ2-7,CSVEEPGAYEQYF,TGCAGCGTTGAAGAGCCCGGGGCCTACGAGCAGTACTTC
NA,NA,14,TRBV28,TRBJ1-5,CATTVSPSNQPQHF,TGTGCCACCACAGTTTCCCCTAGCAATCAGCCCCAGCATTTT
NA,TRBD2,14,TRBV29-1,TRBJ2-7,CSVYGAGGIFEQYF,TGCAGCGTCTACGGAGCGGGAGGGATTTTCGAGCAGTACTTC
NA,NA,15,TRBV4-1,TRBJ2-3,CASSQWIDGTDTQYF,TGCGCCAGCAGCCAATGGATAGACGGCACAGATACGCAGTATTTT
NA,NA,14,TRBV5-6,TRBJ2-3,CASSRPGATDTQYF,TGTGCCAGCAGCCGGCCGGGAGCCACAGATACGCAGTATTTT
NA,TRBD2,15,TRBV7-9,TRBJ2-7,CASSLSVGGAYEQYF,TGTGCCAGCAGCTTAAGCGTGGGAGGGGCATACGAGCAGTACTTC
once,NA,15,TRBV27,TRBJ2-3,CASSSGGLAGDTQYF,TGTGCCAGCAGTTCCGGGGGATTGGCGGGGGATACGCAGTATTTT
NA,NA,17,TRBV21-1,TRBJ1-1,CASSKARSRALNTEAFF,TGTGCCAGCAGCAAAGCTCGGAGTCGCGCGCTGAACACTGAAGCTTTCTTT
NA,NA,11,TRBV6-6,TRBJ1-2,CASRQDRGYTF,TGTGCCAGCCGCCAGGACAGAGGCTACACCTTC
NA,TRBD2,14,TRBV6-5,TRBJ2-1,CASSYFRDYDEQFF,TGTGCCAGCAGTTACTTCAGGGACTACGATGAGCAGTTCTTC
NA,TRBD1,16,TRBV29-1,TRBJ2-1,CSVEGLRDRVYNEQFF,TGCAGCGTTGAAGGCCTGAGGGACAGGGTCTACAATGAGCAGTTCTTC
NA,NA,16,TRBV10-2,TRBJ1-1,CASRGGGEGMNTEAFF,TGCGCCAGCAGAGGAGGGGGGGAGGGGATGAACACTGAAGCTTTCTTT
NA,TRBD2,17,TRBV5-1,TRBJ2-1,CASSLGSSGGPYNEQFF,TGCGCCAGCAGCTTGGGCTCAAGCGGGGGACCCTACAATGAGCAGTTCTTC
NA,TRBD2,16,TRBV2,TRBJ2-7,CASNPATAAGVYEQYF,TGTGCCAGCAACCCCGCAACGGCGGCGGGAGTCTACGAGCAGTACTTC
NA,TRBD1,18,TRBV4-3,TRBJ2-7,CASSQDSGRTGSSYEQYF,TGCGCCAGCAGCCAAGATAGCGGCCGGACAGGGAGCTCCTACGAGCAGTACTTC
NA,NA,17,TRBV28,TRBJ1-5,CASSFWGPTGGNQPQHF,TGTGCCAGCAGTTTTTGGGGGCCCACGGGTGGGAATCAGCCCCAGCATTTT
NA,NA,14,TRBV28,TRBJ1-4,CASRLRIRNEKLFF,TGTGCCAGCAGACTCAGGATTCGCAATGAAAAACTGTTTTTT
NA,TRBD1,13,TRBV14,TRBJ2-5,CASRDRGEETQYF,TGTGCCAGCAGGGACAGGGGGGAAGAGACCCAGTACTTC
NA,TRBD1,17,TRBV28,TRBJ2-7,CASSPLRQGTKSYEQYF,TGTGCCAGCAGTCCCCTTCGACAGGGTACAAAATCCTACGAGCAGTACTTC
once,TRBD2,16,TRBV27,TRBJ2-7,CASSPGTSGRNYEQYF,TGTGCCAGCAGCCCAGGGACTAGCGGGAGGAACTACGAGCAGTACTTC
once,NA,15,TRBV4-3,TRBJ2-7,CASSQVPSESYEQYF,TGCGCCAGCAGCCAAGTACCTAGCGAGTCCTACGAGCAGTACTTC
NA,NA,13,TRBV27,TRBJ2-7,CASSLGLRYEQYF,TGTGCCAGCAGCCTCGGACTACGCTACGAGCAGTACTTC
NA,NA,15,TRBV2,TRBJ2-3,CASISLARESDTQYF,TGTGCCAGCATCTCCCTGGCGAGGGAATCAGATACGCAGTATTTT
NA,NA,17,TRBV27,TRBJ2-7,CASSPYAGAGYSYEQYF,TGTGCCAGCAGTCCCTATGCCGGGGCAGGCTACTCCTACGAGCAGTACTTC
NA,NA,14,TRBV6-5,TRBJ1-2,CASSPDGASGGYTF,TGTGCCAGCAGTCCCGACGGGGCTAGTGGTGGCTACACCTTC
NA,NA,16,TRBV28,TRBJ2-7,CASSPSGSEGSYEQYF,TGTGCCAGCAGCCCTAGTGGTAGTGAGGGCTCCTACGAGCAGTACTTC
NA,NA,14,TRBV28,TRBJ2-2,CASSPPAFTGELFF,TGTGCCAGCAGTCCCCCGGCCTTCACCGGGGAGCTGTTTTTT
NA,NA,16,TRBV27,TRBJ1-1,CASSPDIPLMNTEAFF,TGTGCCAGCAGCCCGGACATCCCCTTAATGAACACTGAAGCTTTCTTT
NA,NA,15,TRBV27,TRBJ2-3,CASSLVVGYTDTQYF,TGTGCCAGCAGTTTAGTAGTTGGATACACAGATACGCAGTATTTT
NA,TRBD1,15,TRBV4-3,TRBJ2-5,CASSPDRGRGETQYF,TGCGCCAGCAGCCCGGACAGGGGGCGCGGGGAGACCCAGTACTTC
NA,NA,16,TRBV15,TRBJ2-7,CATSRGPQRSSYEQYF,TGTGCCACCAGCAGAGGCCCCCAGCGGAGCTCCTACGAGCAGTACTTC
NA,NA,14,TRBV4-1,TRBJ2-5,CASSQEGRGETQYF,TGCGCCAGCAGCCAAGAGGGCAGGGGAGAGACCCAGTACTTC
NA,NA,13,TRBV13,TRBJ1-1,CASTPGGYTEAFF,TGTGCCAGCACCCCGGGAGGGTACACTGAAGCTTTCTTT
NA,NA,14,TRBV5-6,TRBJ1-2,CASSLRGEGYGYTF,TGTGCCAGCAGCTTGAGAGGGGAAGGGTATGGCTACACCTTC
NA,NA,12,TRBV10-1,TRBJ1-1,CASSHSNTEAFF,TGCGCCAGCAGCCACTCGAACACTGAAGCTTTCTTT
NA,NA,14,TRBV13,TRBJ2-7,CASSPWTPTYEQYF,TGTGCCAGCAGCCCTTGGACACCTACCTACGAGCAGTACTTC
NA,NA,14,TRBV7-9,TRBJ2-5,CASSTTGGRETQYF,TGTGCCAGCAGCACGACCGGGGGCCGGGAGACCCAGTACTTC
NA,TRBD2,15,TRBV7-9,TRBJ2-7,CASSLGGGSPYEQYF,TGTGCCAGCAGCTTAGGGGGGGGAAGCCCCTACGAGCAGTACTTC
NA,NA,15,TRBV5-4,TRBJ2-3,CASSLTGGLLDTQYF,TGTGCCAGCAGCTTGACAGGAGGTCTGCTGGATACGCAGTATTTT
once,TRBD1,15,TRBV25-1,TRBJ2-5,CASTTYQGELETQYF,TGTGCCAGTACAACCTACCAGGGGGAATTAGAGACCCAGTACTTC
NA,NA,16,TRBV28,TRBJ2-4,CASSPPTQLAKNIQYF,TGTGCCAGCAGTCCCCCTACACAACTAGCCAAAAACATTCAGTACTTC